Given below is one T cell receptor (beta chain) in context. Its target antigen remains unknown. No base quality values were provided; no much bigger clone lies one nucleotide off. Genomic DNA was extracted from sorted cells with the Quick-DNA Microprep Kit. TCRbeta DNA was amplified with the immunoSEQ hsTCRbeta kit following the manufacturer's protocol. TCRbeta libraries were sequenced on an Illumina MiSeq instrument. Under the source paper's analysis protocol: Removing out-of-frame sequences left roughly 2.4 million distinct TCRbeta sequences, an average of about 67,000 per individual. Each individual was scored according to the count of roughly 170 previously reported CMV-associated TCRbeta sequences and the total productive distinct TCRbeta count. A beta-binomial model was reimplemented in Python, and scikit-learn random forests with default parameters were trained on US cohort data. On the Belgian cohort, classifier performance was reported as the median AUC, along with percentile confidence intervals, across 10,000 bootstrap iterations. TCRdb took over this immuneACCESS table, retaining in-frame rearrangements with V and J assigned. Such tables are incomplete; in checked studies, under half of the missing clones stem from an unresolved V gene, and the remainder is unexplained. The D gene and trimming were derived from the DNA, and the V and J assignments and clone size from that table. This sample has 50,000 to 65,000 clones in its table, and about 80% of those were observed once. The top ten hold approximately 1.4% of the sample.

A FACSAria II was used to sort memory CD4+ T cells, defined as single viable CD3+CD4+CD8-CD45RO+ cells. To determine CMV serostatus, a Roche Elecsys assay was used that detects serum IgG against CMV pp150, pp28, p38 and p52. Once the samples were thawed, total CD4+ T cells were enriched through positive selection using CD4 magnetic microbeads. The samples came from a different study that was designed specifically to examine the CD4+ T cell memory repertoire. Following standard operating procedures, peripheral blood mononuclear cells were isolated and cryopreserved, while serum was kept at -80 degrees C. The staining relied on CD3-PerCP (BW264/56), CD4-APC (RPA-T4), CD45RO-PE (UCHT1) and CD8-Pacific Orange (3B5) antibodies, and Sytox blue was used to exclude non-viable cells. The data derive from a study of memory CD4+ T cells and cytomegalovirus serostatus (dated by TCRdb to between 2018 and 2021). Background on the whole study: The cohort comprised around 35 healthy Belgian adults, 9 CMV seropositive and some 25 CMV seronegative. To replicate a published TCR-based CMV serostatus classifier, the study sequenced CD4+ memory TCRbeta repertoires from a Belgian cohort whose cytomegalovirus serostatus was known.

What the authors observed across the whole study: Results were interpreted as suggesting that the CMV-associated TCR signature is largely present in the CD4+ memory repertoire. The original-framework classifier achieved a median bootstrapped AUC of approximately 0.94 with a 95% CI of 0.76-1.00 on the Belgian cohort. For CMV serostatus prediction, a median bootstrapped AUC of approximately 0.95 was reached with the original framework, and a median bootstrapped AUC of around 0.9 was reached with a US-trained random forest. Only CD4+CD45RO+ memory cells were sequenced, unlike the original study, which covered naive and memory CD4+ and CD8+ populations. Of fewer than 200 previously reported CMV-associated TCRbeta sequences, some 73 appeared in the CD4+ memory repertoires, each in one to five individuals.

The sequenced material came from memory CD4+ T cells from blood. The receptor's source is an adult in good health and CMV-seropositive.

The CDR3 here reads CASRREGPANYGYTF. The DNA is as follows: TGTGCCAGCAGGAGGGAAGGGCCAGCTAACTATGGCTACACCTTC. The chain is made from TRBV2 and TRBJ1-2; the D gene is not confidently resolved. CDR3 length: 15 amino acids, cysteine to phenylalanine. Only the CDR3 DNA stays, 45 bases, in frame from base 1. The V end loses 6 bases and the J end loses 0 bases, and a stretch of 14 bases separates them. The germline V gene sets CDR1 to SNHLY and CDR2 to FYNNEI.